This T cell receptor beta chain was retrieved from a study of radiotherapy plus CTLA-4 blockade in lung cancer. The germline V gene encodes CDR1 SGHTA and CDR2 FQGTGA. V gave up 0 bases and J gave up 3 bases, with 13 bases separating them. This CDR3 comprises 16 residues. Some clones are missing from TCRdb's copy, which holds only in-frame ones; the method was immunoSEQ multiplex PCR. This sample has some 15,000 clones, with more than 70% found just once. The chain employs TRBV7-3 and TRBJ2-3, with TRBD2 as a possible D gene (6 bases). The origin of this receptor is a human donor with non-small cell lung cancer that progressed on radiotherapy plus ipilimumab. Some clones in this sample may be carry-over from other donors' samples. The source material was peripheral blood, sampled from a patient treated with radiotherapy plus ipilimumab. The CDR3 DNA sequence: TGTGCCAGCAGCTTAACGCTTACTAGCTCTACAGATACGCAGTATTTT. It is translated as CASSLTLTSSTDTQYF.